A selection of T cell receptor beta chains follows, all from one sample in a study of cytomegalovirus exposure and HLA in healthy donors. Sequenced by immunoSEQ multiplex PCR; TCRdb stores in-frame clones only, minus some. This table holds tens of thousands of clones, 85% to 95% found once. The source material was PBMCs. These receptors were collected from a man between 18 and 35 years old in good health and CMV-seronegative. Each CDR3 is given with its conserved first and last residue. Fields, in order: D gene, V gene, J gene, clone size, CDR3 DNA, CDR3 protein. A D gene is named only where the DNA matches it firmly. The size of a clone is reported for some rows only, either as once, few or many, or as a class for expanded clones.

d_gene: .
v_gene: TRBV2
j_gene: TRBJ1-4
abundance: .
CDR3nt: TGTGCCAGCCGTCGGACAGAAACTTTTTATGAAAAACTGTTTTTT
CDR3aa: CASRRTETFYEKLFF

d_gene: .
v_gene: TRBV6-1
j_gene: TRBJ1-5
abundance: few
CDR3nt: TGTGCCAGCAGTGGTGGGGACTCTAGCAATCAGCCCCAGCATTTT
CDR3aa: CASSGGDSSNQPQHF

d_gene: .
v_gene: TRBV11-3
j_gene: TRBJ2-2
abundance: .
CDR3nt: TGTGCCAGCAGCCCTGGACTCACCGGGGAGCTGTTTTTT
CDR3aa: CASSPGLTGELFF

d_gene: TRBD2
v_gene: TRBV6-4
j_gene: TRBJ2-1
abundance: few
CDR3nt: TGTGCCAGCAGTGTTAGCGGGGGGGAGGATGAGCAGTTCTTC
CDR3aa: CASSVSGGEDEQFF

d_gene: TRBD1
v_gene: TRBV6-1
j_gene: TRBJ2-5
abundance: .
CDR3nt: TGTGCCAGCAGTGAAGATCCGGGACAGGGGTGGACCCAGTACTTC
CDR3aa: CASSEDPGQGWTQYF

d_gene: TRBD1
v_gene: TRBV6-1
j_gene: TRBJ1-2
abundance: .
CDR3nt: TGTGCCAGCAGTGAAGTGGGGACAGCGAACTATGGCTACACCTTC
CDR3aa: CASSEVGTANYGYTF

d_gene: .
v_gene: TRBV5-1
j_gene: TRBJ1-1
abundance: .
CDR3nt: TGCGCCAGCAGCTTGGAATACAGGTTCGGGCCTGAAGCTTTCTTT
CDR3aa: CASSLEYRFGPEAFF

d_gene: TRBD2
v_gene: TRBV6-6
j_gene: TRBJ2-2
abundance: .
CDR3nt: TGTGCCAGCAACCAGCCCCCGGGGGGCACCGGGGAGCTGTTTTTT
CDR3aa: CASNQPPGGTGELFF

d_gene: TRBD1
v_gene: TRBV4-3
j_gene: TRBJ2-3
abundance: .
CDR3nt: TGCGCCAGCAGCCAAGATCATGGACAGGGGGCAGATACGCAGTATTTT
CDR3aa: CASSQDHGQGADTQYF

d_gene: .
v_gene: TRBV4-1
j_gene: TRBJ1-5
abundance: .
CDR3nt: TGCGCCAGCAGCCAACTAGTAGGGGGAAGAGTCAATCAGCCCCAGCATTTT
CDR3aa: CASSQLVGGRVNQPQHF

d_gene: TRBD1
v_gene: TRBV27
j_gene: TRBJ1-4
abundance: few
CDR3nt: TGTGCCAGCAGTCCCCAGACAGGGGCGGGTGAAAAACTGTTTTTT
CDR3aa: CASSPQTGAGEKLFF

d_gene: .
v_gene: TRBV27
j_gene: TRBJ1-2
abundance: .
CDR3nt: TGTGCCAGCACCTCTGAACAGGGAGATGGCTACACCTTC
CDR3aa: CASTSEQGDGYTF

d_gene: .
v_gene: TRBV10-1
j_gene: TRBJ1-1
abundance: .
CDR3nt: TGCGCCAGCATGGGGGGGTCGACTGAGGAAGCTTTCTTT
CDR3aa: CASMGGSTEEAFF

d_gene: .
v_gene: TRBV7-9
j_gene: TRBJ1-4
abundance: .
CDR3nt: TGTGCCAGCAGCACCAGTGATCCTAATGAAAAACTGTTTTTT
CDR3aa: CASSTSDPNEKLFF

d_gene: .
v_gene: TRBV30
j_gene: TRBJ1-5
abundance: .
CDR3nt: TGTGCCTGGAGCGATCGGGGCAATCAGCCCCAGCATTTT
CDR3aa: CAWSDRGNQPQHF

d_gene: .
v_gene: TRBV29-1
j_gene: TRBJ1-2
abundance: .
CDR3nt: TGCAGCGTTGGCGATGGCTACACCTTC
CDR3aa: CSVGDGYTF

d_gene: TRBD2
v_gene: TRBV11-2
j_gene: TRBJ2-1
abundance: .
CDR3nt: TGTGCCAGCAGCCGAAGCGGGGAGGGTAATGAGCAGTTCTTC
CDR3aa: CASSRSGEGNEQFF

d_gene: .
v_gene: TRBV5-1
j_gene: TRBJ2-1
abundance: .
CDR3nt: TGCGCCAGCAGCTTGGCACTCTGGGGCGATGAGCAGTTCTTC
CDR3aa: CASSLALWGDEQFF

d_gene: TRBD2
v_gene: TRBV4-3
j_gene: TRBJ2-1
abundance: .
CDR3nt: TGCGCCAGCAGCCTCTGGACTAGCGGGAGACCGAACAATGAGCAGTTCTTC
CDR3aa: CASSLWTSGRPNNEQFF

d_gene: TRBD2
v_gene: TRBV5-1
j_gene: TRBJ2-1
abundance: .
CDR3nt: TGCGCCAGCCGCTTTTTAGCGGGAGGGGCCTACAATGAGCAGTTCTTC
CDR3aa: CASRFLAGGAYNEQFF